This T cell receptor beta chain was identified in a study of cytomegalovirus exposure and HLA in healthy donors. The CDR3 is 14 amino acids. Germline CDR1 and CDR2: MDHEN and SYDVKM. The V and J ends lost 5 bases and 7 bases respectively, with 15 bases between them. With 60 Vbeta and 13 Jbeta primers, the PCR was carried out. Data came from immunoSEQ multiplex PCR; TCRdb stores just in-frame clones and leaves some out. Of 110,000 to 150,000 clones in the sample, about two thirds were seen once. The donors comprised healthy bone marrow donors. With regard to this clone: Its antigen is unknown.

Whole-study findings and limits: A few CMV-associated chains were confirmed in vitro to be specific for CMV antigens. Data from an earlier analysis indicated that most TCR beta V segments were productive either about 87% or about 30% of the time.

The rearrangement links TRBV28 to TRBJ2-1, with D perhaps matching TRBD1 (6 bases). Sequences were obtained from PBMCs. The TCR comes from a man aged 55 to 70 in good health and CMV-seronegative. The CDR3 region has the DNA TGTGCCAGCAGTAGCGTAGGGGGATTGAATGAGCAGTTCTTC. Its translation is CASSSVGGLNEQFF.